Listed below are T cell receptor beta chains from one sample, sequenced in a study of blood T cell repertoires in COVID-19. Produced via immunoSEQ multiplex PCR; TCRdb's table is partial and in-frame only. Of under 150,000 clones listed, 65% to 90% were seen once; the top ten hold 11%. Material: peripheral blood. The receptors stem from an elderly man with acute or convalescent COVID-19. Both conserved end residues are part of each CDR3. Each record gives: clone size, D gene, J gene, V gene, CDR3 DNA, CDR3 protein. D genes are given only for firm matches. Part of the rows lack a size; the others show once, few, many or a class for expanded clones.

size: once; D: .; J: TRBJ1-4; V: TRBV19; DNA: TGTGCCAGTAGAGAACACAGTGCAACTAATGAAAAACTGTTTTTT; CDR3: CASREHSATNEKLFF
size: few; D: .; J: TRBJ1-3; V: TRBV5-1; DNA: TGCGCCAGCAGCACCGGTCTTCCGTTCTCTGGAAACACCATATATTTT; CDR3: CASSTGLPFSGNTIYF
size: .; D: .; J: TRBJ1-4; V: TRBV3-1/TRBV3-2; DNA: TGTGCCAGCAGACTCGGGACAACTAATGAAAAACTGTTTTTT; CDR3: CASRLGTTNEKLFF
size: few; D: TRBD1; J: TRBJ1-2; V: TRBV3-1/TRBV3-2; DNA: TGTGCCAGCAGCCAAGCCGCCGGGACAGGGCCTGGCTACACCTTC; CDR3: CASSQAAGTGPGYTF
size: .; D: TRBD2; J: TRBJ2-1; V: TRBV29-1; DNA: TGCAGCGTTGAAAAAAATCTAGCGGGGGCCGGTGAGCAGTTCTTC; CDR3: CSVEKNLAGAGEQFF
size: .; D: .; J: TRBJ2-5; V: TRBV10-3; DNA: TGTGCCATCAGTATGACAGAAGAGACCCAGTACTTC; CDR3: CAISMTEETQYF
size: .; D: TRBD1; J: TRBJ1-6; V: TRBV23-1; DNA: TGCGCCAGCAGTCCAGGGGGCTCCTTTAATTCACCCCTCCACTTT; CDR3: CASSPGGSFNSPLHF
size: .; D: .; J: TRBJ2-5; V: TRBV10-3; DNA: TGTGCCATCGCTCAGGCAGGGACTCAAGAGACCCAGTACTTC; CDR3: CAIAQAGTQETQYF
size: .; D: TRBD2; J: TRBJ2-1; V: TRBV9; DNA: TGTGCCAGCAGCGAAGAGGGACTAGCGGGTGAGCAGTTCTTC; CDR3: CASSEEGLAGEQFF
size: once; D: .; J: TRBJ1-2; V: TRBV7-9; DNA: TGTGCCAGCAGCTTAGAACGGGGGACGGATGGCTACACCTTC; CDR3: CASSLERGTDGYTF
size: .; D: TRBD1; J: TRBJ1-2; V: TRBV28; DNA: TGTGCCAGCAGACCCACGGACAGGGGTAGCTATGGCTACACCTTC; CDR3: CASRPTDRGSYGYTF
size: .; D: TRBD1; J: TRBJ1-5; V: TRBV6-5; DNA: TGTGCCAGCAGTCCTGGGACAGTCAATCAGCCCCAGCATTTT; CDR3: CASSPGTVNQPQHF
size: .; D: .; J: TRBJ2-2; V: TRBV4-3; DNA: TGCGCCAGCAGCCAGAGGGAAAACACCGGGGAGCTGTTTTTT; CDR3: CASSQRENTGELFF
size: .; D: TRBD2; J: TRBJ2-7; V: TRBV6-5; DNA: TGTGCCAGCAGTTACAGCGGGACCGCCGTCTCCTACGAGCAGTACTTC; CDR3: CASSYSGTAVSYEQYF
size: .; D: TRBD2; J: TRBJ2-3; V: TRBV5-4; DNA: TGTGCCAGCAGGGACGGGGACTCACACTACGCGGGAGGTGAGGCAGATACGCAGTATTTT; CDR3: CASRDGDSHYAGGEADTQYF
size: .; D: .; J: TRBJ1-3; V: TRBV6-5; DNA: TGTGCCAGCAGTTACTCCAGCTCTGGAAACACCATATATTTT; CDR3: CASSYSSSGNTIYF
size: .; D: .; J: TRBJ1-1; V: TRBV20-1; DNA: TGCAGTGCTAGTACGGGTCCGGGATTAGCTGAAGCTTTCTTT; CDR3: CSASTGPGLAEAFF
size: few; D: TRBD2; J: TRBJ2-2; V: TRBV4-3; DNA: TGCGCCAGCAGCGTTAGCGGGAGGGGGACCGGGGAGCTGTTTTTT; CDR3: CASSVSGRGTGELFF
size: few; D: .; J: TRBJ2-1; V: TRBV11-2; DNA: TGTGCCAGCAGCTCTCCATTAGCCTCCTACAATGAGCAGTTCTTC; CDR3: CASSSPLASYNEQFF
size: .; D: .; J: TRBJ1-2; V: TRBV6-5; DNA: TGTGCCAGCAGTTCGTTTGTTCCCGGACAGAACTATGGCTACACCTTC; CDR3: CASSSFVPGQNYGYTF
size: .; D: .; J: TRBJ1-5; V: TRBV4-1; DNA: TGCGCCAGCAGCCAAGACAATCCCAATCAGCCCCAGCATTTT; CDR3: CASSQDNPNQPQHF
size: .; D: .; J: TRBJ2-2; V: TRBV5-1; DNA: TGCGCCAGCAGCAAGACTACCACGAACACCGGGGAGCTGTTTTTT; CDR3: CASSKTTTNTGELFF
size: .; D: TRBD1; J: TRBJ1-2; V: TRBV27; DNA: TGTGCCAGCAGTTTAACTCAGACAGGGGCGGGTGGCTACACCTTC; CDR3: CASSLTQTGAGGYTF
size: once; D: TRBD1; J: TRBJ1-5; V: TRBV12-5; DNA: TGTGCTAGTGGTTTGTACACCCCCAGGGGGAATCAGCCCCAGCATTTT; CDR3: CASGLYTPRGNQPQHF
size: .; D: .; J: TRBJ2-7; V: TRBV5-4; DNA: TGTGCCAGCAGCTTGGACACCACTAGGGAGCAGTACTTC; CDR3: CASSLDTTREQYF
size: .; D: .; J: TRBJ2-4; V: TRBV20-1; DNA: TGCAGTGCCAAGACTATTGACATTCAGTACTTC; CDR3: CSAKTIDIQYF
size: once; D: .; J: TRBJ1-1; V: TRBV30; DNA: TGTGCCTGGAGTGTGGGGGCGCGTAACACTGAAGCTTTCTTT; CDR3: CAWSVGARNTEAFF
size: once; D: .; J: TRBJ1-1; V: TRBV18; DNA: TGTGCCAGCTTCCATGACAGCATGAACACTGAAGCTTTCTTT; CDR3: CASFHDSMNTEAFF
size: .; D: .; J: TRBJ1-5; V: TRBV2; DNA: TGTGCCAGCAGTGAAGGTGATGGCAGCAATCAGCCCCAGCATTTT; CDR3: CASSEGDGSNQPQHF
size: .; D: .; J: TRBJ1-1; V: TRBV6-5; DNA: TGTGCCAGCAGTTACTCGACCAGGGGTAGGACTGAAGCTTTCTTT; CDR3: CASSYSTRGRTEAFF
size: .; D: TRBD2; J: TRBJ2-2; V: TRBV7-2; DNA: TGTGCCAGCAGCTTTGCGGGAGGAGTGACCGGGGAGCTGTTTTTT; CDR3: CASSFAGGVTGELFF
size: few; D: TRBD1; J: TRBJ1-5; V: TRBV30; DNA: TGTGCCTGGAAAGGGGGCGGCAATCAGCCCCAGCATTTT; CDR3: CAWKGGGNQPQHF
size: .; D: .; J: TRBJ1-1; V: TRBV28; DNA: TGTGCCAGCAGCCCTCAAGACACTCTGAACACTGAAGCTTTCTTT; CDR3: CASSPQDTLNTEAFF
size: .; D: .; J: TRBJ1-1; V: TRBV28; DNA: TGTGCCAGCAGTTTATTTCTGGGGAGCGGGGAGAACACTGAAGCTTTCTTT; CDR3: CASSLFLGSGENTEAFF
size: .; D: .; J: TRBJ1-3; V: TRBV3-1/TRBV3-2; DNA: TGTGCCAGCAGCCAAGATGCGGCAGCTAGAGGAAACACCATATATTTT; CDR3: CASSQDAAARGNTIYF
size: .; D: .; J: TRBJ1-2; V: TRBV18; DNA: TGTGCCAGCTCACCCGCAGGGGACTATGGCTACACCTTC; CDR3: CASSPAGDYGYTF
size: .; D: TRBD1; J: TRBJ1-2; V: TRBV7-9; DNA: TGTGCCAGCAGCACGGGACAGGGCGGCTATGGCTACACCTTC; CDR3: CASSTGQGGYGYTF
size: few; D: TRBD1; J: TRBJ1-3; V: TRBV2; DNA: TGTGCCAGCAGTACCGGGACAGGGGGCAAAAGTGGAAACACCATATATTTT; CDR3: CASSTGTGGKSGNTIYF
size: .; D: TRBD1; J: TRBJ2-2; V: TRBV27; DNA: TGTGCCAGCAGTTTTTATCGGACAGGGATAAACACCGGGGAGCTGTTTTTT; CDR3: CASSFYRTGINTGELFF
size: .; D: .; J: TRBJ2-7; V: TRBV21-1; DNA: TGTGCCAGCAGCCCCGGGTGGCGGGGGTACGAGCAGTACTTC; CDR3: CASSPGWRGYEQYF